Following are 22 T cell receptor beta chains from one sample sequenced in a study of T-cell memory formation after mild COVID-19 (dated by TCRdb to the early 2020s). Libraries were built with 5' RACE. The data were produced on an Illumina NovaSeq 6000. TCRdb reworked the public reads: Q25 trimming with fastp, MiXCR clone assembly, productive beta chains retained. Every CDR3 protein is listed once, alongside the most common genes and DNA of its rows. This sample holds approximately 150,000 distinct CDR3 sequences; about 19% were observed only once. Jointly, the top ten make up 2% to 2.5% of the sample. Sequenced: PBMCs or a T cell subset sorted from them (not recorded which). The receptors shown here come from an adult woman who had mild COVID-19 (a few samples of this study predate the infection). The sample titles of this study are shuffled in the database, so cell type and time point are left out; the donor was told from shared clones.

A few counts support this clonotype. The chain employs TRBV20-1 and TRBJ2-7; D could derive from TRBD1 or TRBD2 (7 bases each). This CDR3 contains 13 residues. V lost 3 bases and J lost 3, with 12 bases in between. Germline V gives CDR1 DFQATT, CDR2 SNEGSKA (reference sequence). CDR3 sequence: CSARGGTVYEQYF. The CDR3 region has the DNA TGCAGTGCTAGGGGGGGGACAGTCTACGAGCAGTACTTC.

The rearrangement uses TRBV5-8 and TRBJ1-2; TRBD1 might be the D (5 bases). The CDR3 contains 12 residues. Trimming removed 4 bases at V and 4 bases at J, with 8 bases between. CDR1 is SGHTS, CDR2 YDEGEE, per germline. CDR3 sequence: CASSRDVYGYTF. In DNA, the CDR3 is TGTGCCAGCAGCCGGGACGTCTATGGCTACACCTTC.

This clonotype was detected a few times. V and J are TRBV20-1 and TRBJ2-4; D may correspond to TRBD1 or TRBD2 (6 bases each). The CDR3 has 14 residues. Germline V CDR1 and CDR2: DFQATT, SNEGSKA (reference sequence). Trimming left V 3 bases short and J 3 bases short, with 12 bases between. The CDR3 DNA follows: TGCAGTGCTAGGTATCGGGGGCACAAAAACATTCAGTACTTC. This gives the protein CSARYRGHKNIQYF.

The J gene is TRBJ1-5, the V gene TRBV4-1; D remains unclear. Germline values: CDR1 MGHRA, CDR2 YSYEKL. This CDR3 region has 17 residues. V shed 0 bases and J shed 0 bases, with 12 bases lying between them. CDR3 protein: CASSQDYVLYSNQPQHF. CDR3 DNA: TGCGCCAGCAGCCAAGATTACGTTCTTTATAGCAATCAGCCCCAGCATTTT.

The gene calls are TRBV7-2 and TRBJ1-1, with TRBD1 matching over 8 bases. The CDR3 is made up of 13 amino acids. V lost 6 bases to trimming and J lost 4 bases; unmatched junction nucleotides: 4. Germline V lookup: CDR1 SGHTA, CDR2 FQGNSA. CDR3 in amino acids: CASRRTGSTEAFF. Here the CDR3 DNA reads TGTGCCAGCAGACGGACAGGGAGCACTGAAGCTTTCTTT. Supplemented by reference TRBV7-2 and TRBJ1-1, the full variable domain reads GAGVSQSPSNKVTEKGKDVELRCDPISGHTALYWYRQSLGQGLEFLIYFQGNSAPDKSGLPSDRFSAERTGGSVSTLTIQRTQQEDSAVYLCASRRTGSTEAFFGQGTRLTVV.

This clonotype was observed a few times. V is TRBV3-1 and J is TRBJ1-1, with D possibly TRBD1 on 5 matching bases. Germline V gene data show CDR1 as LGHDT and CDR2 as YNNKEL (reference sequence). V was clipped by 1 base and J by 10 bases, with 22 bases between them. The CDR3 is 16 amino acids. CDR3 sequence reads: CASSQASSGAKLGAFF. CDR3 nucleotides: TGTGCCAGCAGCCAAGCTTCATCCGGGGCTAAATTGGGAGCTTTCTTT.

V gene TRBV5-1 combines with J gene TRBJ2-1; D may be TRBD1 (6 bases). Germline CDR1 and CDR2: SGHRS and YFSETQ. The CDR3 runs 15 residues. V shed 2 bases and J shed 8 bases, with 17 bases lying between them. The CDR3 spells CASSFQGIGGDEQFF. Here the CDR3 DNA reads TGCGCCAGCAGCTTCCAGGGGATAGGAGGTGATGAGCAGTTCTTC. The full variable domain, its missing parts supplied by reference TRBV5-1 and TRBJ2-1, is KAGVTQTPRYLIKTRGQQVTLSCSPISGHRSVSWYQQTPGQGLQFLFEYFSETQRNKGNFPGRFSGRQFSNSRSEMNVSTLELGDSALYLCASSFQGIGGDEQFFGPGTRLTVL.

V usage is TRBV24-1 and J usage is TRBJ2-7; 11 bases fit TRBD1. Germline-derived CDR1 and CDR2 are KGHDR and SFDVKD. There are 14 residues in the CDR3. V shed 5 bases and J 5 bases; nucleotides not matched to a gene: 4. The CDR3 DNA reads TGTGCCACCAGTGCTGGACAGGGGGCTAACGAGCAGTACTTC. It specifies CATSAGQGANEQYF.

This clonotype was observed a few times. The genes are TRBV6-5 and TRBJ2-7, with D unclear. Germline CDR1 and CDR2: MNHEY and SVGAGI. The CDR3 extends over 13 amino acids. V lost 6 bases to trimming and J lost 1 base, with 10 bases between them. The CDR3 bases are TGTGCCAGCAGGGTTCCTCGTTCCTACGAGCAGTACTTC. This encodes CASRVPRSYEQYF.

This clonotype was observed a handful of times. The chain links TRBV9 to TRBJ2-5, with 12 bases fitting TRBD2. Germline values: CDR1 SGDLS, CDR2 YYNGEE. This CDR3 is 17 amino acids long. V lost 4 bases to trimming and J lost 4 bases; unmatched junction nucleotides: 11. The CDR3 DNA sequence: TGTGCCAGCAGCCCTGGGTTCGCTAGCGGGGGGGCAGAGACCCAGTACTTC. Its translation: CASSPGFASGGAETQYF. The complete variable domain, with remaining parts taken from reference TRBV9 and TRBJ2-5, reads DSGVTQTPKHLITATGQRVTLRCSPRSGDLSVYWYQQSLDQGLQFLIQYYNGEERAKGNILERFSAQQFPDLHSELNLSSLELGDSALYFCASSPGFASGGAETQYFGPGTRLLVL.

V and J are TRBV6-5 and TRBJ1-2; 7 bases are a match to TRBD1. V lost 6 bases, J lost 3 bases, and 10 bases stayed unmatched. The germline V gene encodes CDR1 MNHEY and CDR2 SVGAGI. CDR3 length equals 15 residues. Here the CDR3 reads CASRTGAGGDYGYTF. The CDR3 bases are TGTGCCAGCAGGACTGGGGCAGGGGGTGACTATGGCTACACCTTC.

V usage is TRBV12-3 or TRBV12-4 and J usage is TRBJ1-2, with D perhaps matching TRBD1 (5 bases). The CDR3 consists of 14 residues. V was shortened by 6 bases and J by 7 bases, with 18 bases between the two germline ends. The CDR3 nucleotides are TGTGCCAGCAGCCCGGGACGCCTCGGAGGTGGCTACACCTTC. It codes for CASSPGRLGGGYTF.

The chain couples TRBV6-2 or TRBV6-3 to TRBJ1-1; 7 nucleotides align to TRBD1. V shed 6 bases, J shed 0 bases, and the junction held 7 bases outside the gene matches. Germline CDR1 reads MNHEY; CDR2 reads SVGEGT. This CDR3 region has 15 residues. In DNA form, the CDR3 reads TGTGCCAGCAGGCCAATGGGACAGATGAACACTGAAGCTTTCTTT. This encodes CASRPMGQMNTEAFF.

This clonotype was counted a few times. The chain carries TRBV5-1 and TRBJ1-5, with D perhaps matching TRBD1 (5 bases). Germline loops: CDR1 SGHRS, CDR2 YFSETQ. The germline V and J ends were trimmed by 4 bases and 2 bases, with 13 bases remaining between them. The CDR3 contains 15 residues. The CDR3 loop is CASSIAGRGNQPQHF. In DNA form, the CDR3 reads TGCGCCAGCAGCATTGCGGGACGAGGCAATCAGCCCCAGCATTTT.

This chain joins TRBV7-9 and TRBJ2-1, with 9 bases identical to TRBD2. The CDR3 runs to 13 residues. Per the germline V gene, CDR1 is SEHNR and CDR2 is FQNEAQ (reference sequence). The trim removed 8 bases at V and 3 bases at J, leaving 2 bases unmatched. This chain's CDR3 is CASRLADYNEQFF. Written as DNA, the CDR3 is TGTGCCAGCCGACTAGCGGACTACAATGAGCAGTTCTTC.

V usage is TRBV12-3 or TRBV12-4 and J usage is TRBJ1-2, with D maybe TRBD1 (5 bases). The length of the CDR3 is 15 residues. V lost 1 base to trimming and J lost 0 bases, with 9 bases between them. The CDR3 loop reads CASSLGQTSNYGYTF. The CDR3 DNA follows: TGTGCCAGCAGTTTAGGACAGACCTCTAACTATGGCTACACCTTC.

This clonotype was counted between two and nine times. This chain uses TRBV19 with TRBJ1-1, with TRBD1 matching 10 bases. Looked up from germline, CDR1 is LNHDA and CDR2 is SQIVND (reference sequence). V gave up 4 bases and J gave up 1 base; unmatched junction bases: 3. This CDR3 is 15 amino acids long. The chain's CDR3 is CASSSWDRGNTEAFF. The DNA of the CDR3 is TGTGCCAGTAGTAGTTGGGACAGGGGGAACACTGAAGCTTTCTTT. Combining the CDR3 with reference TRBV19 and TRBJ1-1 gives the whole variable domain DGGITQSPKYLFRKEGQNVTLSCEQNLNHDAMYWYRQDPGQGLRLIYYSQIVNDFQKGDIAEGYSVSREKKESFPLTVTSAQKNPTAFYLCASSSWDRGNTEAFFGQGTRLTVV.

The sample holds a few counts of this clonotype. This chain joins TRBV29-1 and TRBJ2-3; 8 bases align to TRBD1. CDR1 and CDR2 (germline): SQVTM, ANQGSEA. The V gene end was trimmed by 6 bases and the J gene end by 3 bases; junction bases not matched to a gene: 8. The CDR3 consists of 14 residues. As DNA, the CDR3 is TGCAGCGTCAACCTTGGACAGGGAACAGATACGCAGTATTTT. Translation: CSVNLGQGTDTQYF.

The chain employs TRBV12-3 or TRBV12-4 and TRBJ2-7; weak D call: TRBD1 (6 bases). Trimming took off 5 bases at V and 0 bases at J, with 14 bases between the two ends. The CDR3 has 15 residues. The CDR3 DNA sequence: TGTGCCAGCAGTCCCTACAGGGCACTCTCCTACGAGCAGTACTTC. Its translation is CASSPYRALSYEQYF.

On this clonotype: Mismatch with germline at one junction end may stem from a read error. The CDR3, as DNA: TGTGCCATCAGCTTAGGACAGAGCTCCTACAATGAGCAGTTCTTC. Encoded protein: CAISLGQSSYNEQFF. This chain uses TRBV7-6 with TRBJ2-1, with TRBD1 as a possible D gene (6 bases). Per germline, CDR1 SGHVS and CDR2 FNYEAQ. This CDR3 contains 15 residues.

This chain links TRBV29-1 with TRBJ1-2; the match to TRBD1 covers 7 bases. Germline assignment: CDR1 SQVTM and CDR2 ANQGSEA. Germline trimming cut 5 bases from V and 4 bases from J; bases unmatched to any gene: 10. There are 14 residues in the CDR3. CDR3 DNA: TGCAGCGTTAATGAGCTACAGGGGATCTATGGCTACACCTTC. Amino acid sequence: CSVNELQGIYGYTF.

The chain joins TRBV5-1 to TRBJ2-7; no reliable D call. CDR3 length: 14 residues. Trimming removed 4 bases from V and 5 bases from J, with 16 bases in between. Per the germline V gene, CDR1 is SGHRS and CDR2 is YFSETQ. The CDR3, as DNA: TGCGCCAGCAGCAGCCCCCCTAGTGAGCACGAGCAGTACTTC. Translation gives CASSSPPSEHEQYF.